This TCR beta chain was captured by sequencing in a study of a mutant IDH1 vaccine in newly diagnosed glioma. Study overall: Vaccination followed radiotherapy alone by 4-6 weeks, or accompanied temozolomide cycles. At week 35 came visit V12, and visit V13 followed at week 47.

TCRdb's table, derived via immunoSEQ multiplex PCR, lists solely in-frame clones and lacks some. The sample contains about 32,000 clones, under 85% of which appear only once. As for time point: week 35, safety follow-up. Mutant IDH1 20-mer peptide, at 300 ug, made up each vaccine dose, with topical imiquimod. In weeks 1, 3, 5, 7, 11, 15, 19 and 23, patients were immunized, eight times in all. Remarks on this clone: Its antigen remains unknown.

Notes on the study in general: A vaccine-induced immune response developed in more than 85% of the patients.

The sequencing here drew on PBMCs, taken from a glioma patient whose treatment included an IDH1 peptide vaccine. The sequence derives from a woman aged 25 to 39 with glioma. Some clones in this sample may be carry-over from other donors' samples.

The CDR3 sequence: CASSVGREELNIQYF. The CDR3 DNA sequence: TGTGCCAGCAGCGTAGGCAGGGAAGAATTAAACATTCAGTACTTC. This chain uses TRBV9 with TRBJ2-4; the D gene is possibly TRBD1 (5 bases). Germline V gene lookup returns CDR1 SGDLS and CDR2 YYNGEE. V was clipped by 0 bases and J by 6 bases, with 13 bases between them. There are 15 residues in the CDR3.